The 14 T cell receptor beta chains listed next were all sequenced from one sample in a study of blood T cells in healthy people across ages. A sample-barcoded 5' primer and a J-beta primer mix were used in a second PCR of about 6 to 11 cycles. MiXCR was run by TCRdb on the 5' RACE reads, yielding one entry per CDR3 protein. The data show approximately 1.5 million distinct CDR3 sequences, 40% to 45% seen once. Specimen: blood. The receptors stem from a woman aged 18-29 years in good health.

In regard to this clonotype: Just one base apart from a much larger clone, this may be a read error. This chain links TRBV20-1 with TRBJ1-2, with a tentative D call TRBD1 (5 bases). The CDR3 is 12 amino acids. Per the germline V gene, CDR1 is DFQATT and CDR2 is SNEGSKA (reference sequence). This chain's CDR3 is CSARRGVSGHTF. The DNA for the CDR3 is TGCAGTGCTAGAAGGGGAGTTAGTGGCCACACCTTC.

This clonotype was counted a single time. The CDR3 here is CASSHRRERVGNSPLHF. CDR3 bases: TGTGCCAGCAGCCACCGTCGCGAGAGGGTGGGGAATTCACCCCTCCACTTT. The gene calls are TRBV3-1 and TRBJ1-6, with D uncertain. CDR1 is LGHDT, CDR2 YNNKEL, per germline (reference sequence). Trimming stripped 3 bases from V and 7 bases from J, with 19 bases between. The CDR3 runs to 17 residues.

The CDR3 sequence is CASSEAGTGRHQPQHF. DNA for the CDR3: TGTGCCAGCAGTGAAGCTGGGACAGGGCGTCATCAGCCCCAGCATTTT. The chain employs TRBV2 and TRBJ1-5; 9 nucleotides line up with TRBD1. V gave up 0 bases and J gave up 5 bases; unmatched junction bases: 5. This CDR3 has 16 residues. Germline V lookup: CDR1 SNHLY, CDR2 FYNNEI.

This clonotype has more than one count but fewer than ten. The V gene is TRBV7-2, the J gene TRBJ1-2; 9 nucleotides line up with TRBD1. The germline CDR1 and CDR2 sequences are SGHTA and FQGNSA. The trim removed 5 bases at V and 7 bases at J, leaving 11 bases unmatched. The CDR3 loop spans 15 amino acids. The CDR3 sequence is CASSEPGQGIRGYTF. The CDR3 DNA follows: TGTGCCAGCAGCGAACCGGGACAGGGAATCCGTGGCTACACCTTC. Combining the CDR3 with reference TRBV7-2 and TRBJ1-2 gives the whole variable domain GAGVSQSPSNKVTEKGKDVELRCDPISGHTALYWYRQSLGQGLEFLIYFQGNSAPDKSGLPSDRFSAERTGGSVSTLTIQRTQQEDSAVYLCASSEPGQGIRGYTFGSGTRLTVV.

A few counts support this clonotype. This chain uses TRBV4-2 with TRBJ2-1, with D unresolved. This CDR3 has 11 amino acids. The germline gives CDR1 LGHNA, CDR2 YNFKEQ. V was pared by 4 bases and J by 10 bases, with 8 bases between. The CDR3 protein is CASSRKGEQFF. As DNA, the CDR3 is TGTGCCAGCAGCCGCAAGGGCGAGCAGTTCTTC.

The chain joins TRBV27 to TRBJ1-2; D uncertain. V gave up 5 bases and J gave up 4 bases, with 11 bases separating them. The CDR3 totals 13 residues. CDR1 is MNHEY, CDR2 SMNVEV, per germline (reference sequence). The CDR3 spells CASSPGNVYGYTF. CDR3 in DNA: TGTGCCAGCAGTCCGGGGAATGTCTATGGCTACACCTTC.

This clonotype came up a few times. The chain has TRBV3-1 and TRBJ2-7; D gene uncertain. Germline V gives CDR1 LGHDT, CDR2 YNNKEL (reference sequence). This CDR3 has 15 amino acids. Trimming removed 6 bases from V and 7 bases from J, with 22 bases in between. The CDR3 DNA follows: TGTGCCAGCAGGAATAAAGGCTCCCGGATGAGGGAGCAGTACTTC. Translation gives CASRNKGSRMREQYF.

This clonotype came up many times. This sequence joins TRBV20-1 and TRBJ1-2; no firm D call. The V gene's germline CDR1 is DFQATT and CDR2 SNEGSKA (reference sequence). V lost 5 bases to trimming and J lost 7 bases, with 17 bases between them. CDR3 length: 13 amino acids. The CDR3 spells CSAPTLTAAGYTF. The CDR3 DNA is TGCAGTGCTCCGACCCTAACCGCGGCTGGCTACACCTTC.

The rearrangement uses TRBV27 and TRBJ2-3, with 7 positions matching TRBD2. Unmatched junction bases numbered 4, after V lost 6 bases and J lost 1 base. Germline CDR1 is MNHEY and CDR2 is SMNVEV (reference sequence). This CDR3 has 14 amino acids. The CDR3 is CASSFAGGTDTQYF. CDR3 coding DNA: TGTGCCAGCAGCTTCGCGGGAGGCACAGATACGCAGTATTTT.

This clonotype was counted between two and nine times. This sequence joins TRBV20-1 and TRBJ2-1, with D tentatively TRBD2 (6 bases). Trimming stripped 5 bases from V and 4 bases from J, with 15 bases between. The CDR3 spans 14 residues. Germline CDR1 DFQATT, CDR2 SNEGSKA (reference sequence). CDR3 loop: CSAALARGYNEQFF. As DNA, the CDR3 is TGCAGTGCTGCTCTAGCGAGGGGATACAATGAGCAGTTCTTC.

This sequence joins TRBV29-1 and TRBJ2-7; TRBD1 is a possible D gene (8 bases). Germline V gene data show CDR1 as SQVTM and CDR2 as ANQGSEA. This CDR3 is built from 13 residues. The ends were cut back, 5 bases at V and 2 bases at J, with 13 bases in the middle. CDR3 sequence reads: CSVRGDRTYEQYF. CDR3 sequence (DNA): TGCAGCGTTCGGGGGGACAGGACCTACGAGCAGTACTTC.

A few counts support this clonotype. The genes are TRBV7-2 and TRBJ2-1; 7 nucleotides line up with TRBD2. Germline CDR1 reads SGHTA; CDR2 reads FQGNSA. The CDR3 totals 14 residues. Trimming took 5 bases from V and 4 from J; bases not matched to a gene: 5. Here the CDR3 reads CASSRSGEYNEQFF. As DNA, the CDR3 is TGTGCCAGCAGCCGCAGCGGGGAATACAATGAGCAGTTCTTC.

A note on this clonotype: An end of the junction differs from the germline gene, which may be a read error. The gene calls are TRBV7-2 and TRBJ2-3, with D hard to call. In germline, CDR1 is SGHTA, CDR2 FQGNSA. CDR3 size: 15 residues. The CDR3 DNA follows: TGTGCCAGCAGCTACCTAGAGGTGACCACAGATACGCGGTATTTT. Translated, it gives CASSYLEVTTDTRYF.

The chain carries TRBV4-3 and TRBJ2-5, with 7 nucleotides matching TRBD1. With V trimmed by 0 bases and J by 5 bases, 6 bases remained unmatched. Germline lookup yields CDR1 LGHNA and CDR2 YSLEER. This CDR3 has 15 amino acids. Here the CDR3 DNA reads TGCGCCAGCAGCCAAGATAAAGGGGGCGGTGAGACCCAGTACTTC. As protein: CASSQDKGGGETQYF.